These T cell receptor beta chains were read from a single sample in a study of OX40 agonist ivuxolimab in advanced cancers. Method: immunoSEQ multiplex PCR; TCRdb's copy keeps in-frame clones and lacks some. The data contain approximately 70,000 clones, more than 80% of them singletons. This material consisted of CD4+ or CD8+ T cells sorted from blood, taken in a trial of the OX40 agonist ivuxolimab. The source of these receptors is an adult with an advanced solid tumor such as melanoma, head and neck, liver or kidney cancer. Each CDR3 is given with its conserved first and last residue. D genes are given only for firm matches. Expanded clones are given a class, and other clones once, few, many or no size at all.

>.|TRBV27|TRBJ2-2|.
CASSFGGGTGELFF
TGTGCCAGCAGTTTCGGGGGCGGCACCGGGGAGCTGTTTTTT
>TRBD2|TRBV2|TRBJ2-1|.
CASRPRTSGGANEQFF
TGTGCCAGCAGGCCCCGGACTAGCGGGGGGGCCAATGAGCAGTTCTTC
>TRBD1|TRBV11-2|TRBJ2-3|.
CASSFARTGQGSDTQYF
TGTGCCAGCAGCTTCGCGCGGACGGGACAGGGGTCAGATACGCAGTATTTT
>TRBD1|TRBV28|TRBJ1-6|.
CASSAPGQGNSPLHF
TGTGCCAGCAGTGCCCCCGGACAGGGGAATTCACCCCTCCACTTT
>.|TRBV19|TRBJ1-1|.
CASSMENTEAFF
TGTGCCAGTAGTATGGAGAACACTGAAGCTTTCTTT
>.|TRBV6-1|TRBJ2-1|.
CASSENILQFF
TGTGCCAGCAGTGAAAACATTCTTCAGTTCTTC
>TRBD1|TRBV29-1|TRBJ2-7|.
CSVGTGTGGITYEQYF
TGCAGCGTTGGGACTGGGACAGGGGGCATAACCTACGAGCAGTACTTC
>TRBD1|TRBV9|TRBJ1-2|.
CASTRDSLFDGYTF
TGTGCCAGCACCCGGGACAGCCTATTCGATGGCTACACCTTC
>.|TRBV7-3|TRBJ2-7|.
CASSLTAGATYEQYF
TGTGCCAGCAGCTTAACTGCCGGGGCCACCTACGAGCAGTACTTC
>.|TRBV6-5|TRBJ1-5|.
CASRIRGDLNQPQHF
TGTGCCAGCAGAATAAGGGGGGACCTAAATCAGCCCCAGCATTTT
>.|TRBV7-9|TRBJ1-3|.
CASSLGIRSGNTIYF
TGTGCCAGCAGCTTGGGTATCCGCTCTGGAAACACCATATATTTT
>.|TRBV19|TRBJ2-3|once
CASRQGSNTDTQYF
TGTGCCAGTAGGCAGGGGTCGAACACAGATACGCAGTATTTT
>TRBD1|TRBV6-5|TRBJ2-7|.
CASTGTALQYEQYF
TGTGCCAGCACCGGGACAGCTTTACAATACGAGCAGTACTTC